The next 2 T cell receptor beta chains were all read from a single sample in a study of CXCR3-negative and CXCR3-positive naive CD8 T cells. The libraries of TRB cDNA were constructed through 5' RACE using UMI labels. Reanalyzing the 5' RACE reads, TCRdb keeps one entry per CDR3 protein, without DNA. There are some 130,000 distinct CDR3 sequences in the sample, with approximately 0.51% held by the top ten. Material: naive CXCR3- CD8+ T cells from blood. Subset defined: CD45RO-CCR7+CD27+CD95- naive CD8+ T cells lacking CXCR3 (TNR3-). All receptors come from a human donor in good health. Some clones in this sample may be carry-over from other donors' samples.

The gene calls are TRBV6-6 and TRBJ2-7. There are 14 residues in the CDR3. The germline V gene has CDR1 MNHNY and CDR2 SVGAGI (reference sequence). This chain's CDR3 is CASSYSTDTYEQYF.

The chain uses TRBV9 and TRBJ2-3; with no DNA, the TCRdb D assignment of TRBD1 cannot be verified. The germline gives CDR1 SGDLS, CDR2 YYNGEE. This CDR3 has 15 amino acids. The CDR3 protein is CASSVDGGATDTQYF.